These 9 T cell receptor beta chains originate from one sample sequenced in a study of identical twins. From the 5' RACE reads, TCRdb called clonotypes with MiXCR, one entry per CDR3 protein. The table lists about 700,000 distinct CDR3 sequences, less than 7% of them singletons. The sequenced sample was naive T cells sorted from blood. These receptor sequences come from a man aged 18 to 29 in good health.

This clonotype was picked up many times. V and J are TRBV3-1 and TRBJ2-1; the D gene could be TRBD1 or TRBD2 (6 bases each). V lost 1 base and J 5 bases, leaving 12 bases between the germline ends. CDR3 length: 15 amino acids. The germline CDR1 and CDR2 sequences are LGHDT and YNNKEL (reference sequence). The CDR3 nucleotides are TGTGCCAGCAGCCAAGTGTGGGGGGCCCACAATGAGCAGTTCTTC. It yields the protein CASSQVWGAHNEQFF.

The rearrangement joins TRBV7-9 to TRBJ2-7; 12 bases agree with TRBD2. This CDR3 spans 15 amino acids. V gave up 4 bases and J gave up 3 bases; unmatched junction bases: 4. Germline V gene sequence: CDR1 SEHNR, CDR2 FQNEAQ (reference sequence). CDR3 region: CASSSTSGSVYEQYV. DNA for the CDR3: TGTGCCAGCAGCTCGACTAGCGGGAGTGTCTACGAGCAGTACGTC.

This clonotype has at least ten counts. The rearrangement links TRBV4-1 to TRBJ2-1; 7 bases fit TRBD2. Germline loops: CDR1 MGHRA, CDR2 YSYEKL. This CDR3 contains 15 residues. J gave up 4 bases and V 0 bases, and 3 bases lay outside the gene matches. CDR3 protein: CASSQDVGGYNEQFF. Here the CDR3 DNA reads TGCGCCAGCAGCCAAGATGTGGGGGGGTACAATGAGCAGTTCTTC.

This clonotype was seen more than once but under ten times. The chain couples TRBV27 to TRBJ2-2; D might be TRBD2 (5 bases). The CDR3 has 16 residues. V was clipped by 0 bases and J by 0 bases, with 8 bases between them. CDR1 and CDR2 from the germline V gene are MNHEY and SMNVEV (reference sequence). CDR3 coding DNA: TGTGCCAGCAGTTTATCGGTAGCGCCGAACACCGGGGAGCTGTTTTTT. Amino acid sequence: CASSLSVAPNTGELFF.

This clonotype was counted only a few times. This sequence joins TRBV20-1 and TRBJ2-5; D is undetermined. The V gene's germline CDR1 is DFQATT and CDR2 SNEGSKA (reference sequence). This CDR3 is built from 13 residues. Deletions cut 3 bases from V and 1 base from J, with 9 bases between. The CDR3 protein is CSASEASQETQYF. DNA for the CDR3: TGCAGTGCTAGTGAAGCTAGCCAAGAGACCCAGTACTTC.

The chain has TRBV7-6 and TRBJ2-1, with D tentatively TRBD1 (8 bases). Germline CDR1 and CDR2: SGHVS and FNYEAQ. The CDR3 has 15 residues. V lost 5 bases to trimming and J lost 9 bases, with 20 bases between them. This chain's CDR3 is CASSPRYRGGGEQFF. In DNA form, the CDR3 reads TGTGCCAGCAGCCCTCGGTACAGGGGGGGAGGTGAGCAGTTCTTC.

This clonotype was detected a few times. The chain combines TRBV25-1 with TRBJ2-2, with D possibly TRBD2 on 6 matching bases. CDR3 length: 14 residues. V gave up 5 bases and J gave up 7 bases, with 14 bases separating them. Germline CDR1 is MGHDK and CDR2 is SYGVNS. Here the CDR3 reads CASSRGGTIGELFF. CDR3 nucleotide sequence: TGTGCCAGCAGTCGCGGCGGGACGATCGGGGAGCTGTTTTTT.

V and J are TRBV25-1 and TRBJ2-1; 9 nucleotides agree with TRBD1. CDR1 and CDR2 (germline): MGHDK, SYGVNS. V shed 4 bases and J 14 bases; nucleotides not matched to a gene: 12. The CDR3 sequence is 14 residues long. CDR3 protein: CASSVGTGQGPKFF. In DNA form, the CDR3 reads TGTGCCAGCAGTGTCGGGACAGGGCAAGGCCCGAAGTTCTTC. The variable domain in full, completed from reference TRBV25-1 and TRBJ2-1, reads EADIYQTPRYLVIGTGKKITLECSQTMGHDKMYWYQQDPGMELHLIHYSYGVNSTEKGDLSSESTVSRIRTEHFPLTLESARPSHTSQYLCASSVGTGQGPKFFGPGTRLTVL.

This clonotype was seen ten or more times. The V call is TRBV15, the J call TRBJ2-5; 8 nucleotides agree with TRBD2. CDR3 length equals 15 residues. Unmatched junction bases numbered 6, after V lost 5 bases and J lost 1 base. Germline CDR1 LNHNV, CDR2 YYDKDF (reference sequence). CDR3: CATSGTTSGQETQYF. In DNA, the CDR3 is TGTGCCACCAGCGGTACCACTAGCGGCCAAGAGACCCAGTACTTC.